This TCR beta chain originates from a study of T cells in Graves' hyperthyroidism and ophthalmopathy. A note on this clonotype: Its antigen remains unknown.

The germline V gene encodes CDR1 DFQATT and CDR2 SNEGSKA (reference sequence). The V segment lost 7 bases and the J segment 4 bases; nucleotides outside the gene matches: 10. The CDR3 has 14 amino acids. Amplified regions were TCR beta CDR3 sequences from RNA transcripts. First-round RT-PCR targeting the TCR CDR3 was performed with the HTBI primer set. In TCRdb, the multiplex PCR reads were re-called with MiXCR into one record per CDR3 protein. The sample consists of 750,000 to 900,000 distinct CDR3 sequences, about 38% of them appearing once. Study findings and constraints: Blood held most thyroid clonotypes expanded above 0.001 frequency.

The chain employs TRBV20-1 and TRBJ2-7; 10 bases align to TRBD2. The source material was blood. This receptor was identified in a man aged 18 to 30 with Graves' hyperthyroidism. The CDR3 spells CSVLATSGAYEQYF. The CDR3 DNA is TGCAGTGTTCTCGCAACTAGCGGGGCTTACGAGCAGTACTTC.